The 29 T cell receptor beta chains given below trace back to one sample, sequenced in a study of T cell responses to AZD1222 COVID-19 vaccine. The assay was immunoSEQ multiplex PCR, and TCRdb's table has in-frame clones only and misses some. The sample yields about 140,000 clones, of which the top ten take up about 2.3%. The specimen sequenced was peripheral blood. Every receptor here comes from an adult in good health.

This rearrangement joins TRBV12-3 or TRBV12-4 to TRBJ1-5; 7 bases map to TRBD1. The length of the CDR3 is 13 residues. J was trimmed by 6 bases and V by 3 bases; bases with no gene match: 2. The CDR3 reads CASSLTGTQPQHF. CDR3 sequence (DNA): TGTGCCAGCAGTTTGACAGGGACTCAGCCCCAGCATTTT.

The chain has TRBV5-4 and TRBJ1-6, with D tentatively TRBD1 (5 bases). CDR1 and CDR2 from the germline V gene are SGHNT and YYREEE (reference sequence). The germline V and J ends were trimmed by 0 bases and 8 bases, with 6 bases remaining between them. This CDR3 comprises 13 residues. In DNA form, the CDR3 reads TGTGCCAGCAGCTTGGAAGGGGATTCACCCCTCCACTTT. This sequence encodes CASSLEGDSPLHF.

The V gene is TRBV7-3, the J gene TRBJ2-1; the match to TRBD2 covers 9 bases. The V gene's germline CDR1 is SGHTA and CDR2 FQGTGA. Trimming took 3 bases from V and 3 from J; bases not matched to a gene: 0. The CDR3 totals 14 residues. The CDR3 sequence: CASSFSGGYNEQFF. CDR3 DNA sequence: TGTGCCAGCAGCTTTAGCGGGGGCTACAATGAGCAGTTCTTC.

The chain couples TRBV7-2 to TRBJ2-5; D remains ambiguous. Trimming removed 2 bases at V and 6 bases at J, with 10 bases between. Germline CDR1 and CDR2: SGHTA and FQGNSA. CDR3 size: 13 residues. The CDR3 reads CASSLFLGKTQYF. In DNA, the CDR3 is TGTGCCAGCAGCTTATTTCTTGGGAAGACCCAGTACTTC. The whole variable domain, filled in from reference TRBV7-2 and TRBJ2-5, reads GAGVSQSPSNKVTEKGKDVELRCDPISGHTALYWYRQSLGQGLEFLIYFQGNSAPDKSGLPSDRFSAERTGGSVSTLTIQRTQQEDSAVYLCASSLFLGKTQYFGPGTRLLVL.

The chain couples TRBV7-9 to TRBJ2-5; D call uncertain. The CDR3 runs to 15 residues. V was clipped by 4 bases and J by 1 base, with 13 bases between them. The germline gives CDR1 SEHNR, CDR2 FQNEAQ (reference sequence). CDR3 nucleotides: TGTGCCAGCAGCTGGGCTGGGGAACTCCAAGAGACCCAGTACTTC. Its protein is CASSWAGELQETQYF.

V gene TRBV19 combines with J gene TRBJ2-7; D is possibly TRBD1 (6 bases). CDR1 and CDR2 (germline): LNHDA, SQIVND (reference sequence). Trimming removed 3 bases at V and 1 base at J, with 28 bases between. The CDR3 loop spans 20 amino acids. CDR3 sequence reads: CASSISHRGQGTYKSYEQYF. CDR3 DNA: TGTGCCAGTAGTATCTCCCATCGGGGACAAGGGACATATAAATCCTACGAGCAGTACTTC.

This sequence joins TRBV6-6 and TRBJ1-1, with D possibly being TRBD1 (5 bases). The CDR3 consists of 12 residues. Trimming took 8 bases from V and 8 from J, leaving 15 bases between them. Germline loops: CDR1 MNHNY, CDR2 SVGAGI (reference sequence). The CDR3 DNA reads TGTGCCAGCGTTCCCGCCCGGGGCGAAGCTTTCTTT. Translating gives CASVPARGEAFF.

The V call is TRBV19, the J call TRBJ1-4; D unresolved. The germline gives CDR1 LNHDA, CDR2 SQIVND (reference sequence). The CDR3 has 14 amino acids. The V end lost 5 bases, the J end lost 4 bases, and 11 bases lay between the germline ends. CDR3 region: CASSHPGLNEKLFF. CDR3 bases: TGTGCCAGTAGTCACCCTGGACTTAATGAAAAACTGTTTTTT.

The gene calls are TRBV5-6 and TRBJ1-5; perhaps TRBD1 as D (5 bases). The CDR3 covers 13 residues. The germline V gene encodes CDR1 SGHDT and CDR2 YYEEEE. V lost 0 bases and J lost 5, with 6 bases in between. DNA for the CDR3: TGTGCCAGCAGCTTGGCGGGGGATCAGCCCCAGCATTTT. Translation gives CASSLAGDQPQHF.

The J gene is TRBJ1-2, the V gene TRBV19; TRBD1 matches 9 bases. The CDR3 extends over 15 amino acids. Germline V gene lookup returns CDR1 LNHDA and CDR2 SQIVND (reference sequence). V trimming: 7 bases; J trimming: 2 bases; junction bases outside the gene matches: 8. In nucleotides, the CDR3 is TGTGCCAGTAACCCTCGGGACAGGGAGAACTATGGCTACACCTTC. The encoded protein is CASNPRDRENYGYTF.

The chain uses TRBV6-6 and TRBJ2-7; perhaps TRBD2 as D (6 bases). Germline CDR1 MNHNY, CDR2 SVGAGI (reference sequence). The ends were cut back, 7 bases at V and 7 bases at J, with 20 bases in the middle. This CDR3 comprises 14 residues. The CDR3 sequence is CASKTGPGDREQYF. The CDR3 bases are TGTGCCAGCAAAACTGGCCCGGGGGATAGGGAGCAGTACTTC.

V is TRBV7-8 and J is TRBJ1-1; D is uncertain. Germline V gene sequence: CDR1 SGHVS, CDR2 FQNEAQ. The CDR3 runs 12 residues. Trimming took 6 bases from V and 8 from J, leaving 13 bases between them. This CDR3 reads CASSQNRREAFF. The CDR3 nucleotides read TGTGCCAGCAGTCAGAACAGACGGGAAGCTTTCTTT.

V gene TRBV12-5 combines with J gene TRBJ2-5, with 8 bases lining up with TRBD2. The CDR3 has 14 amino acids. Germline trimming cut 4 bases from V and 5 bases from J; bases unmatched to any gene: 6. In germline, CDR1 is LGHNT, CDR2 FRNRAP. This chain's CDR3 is CASGYGGAGETQYF. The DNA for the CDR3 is TGTGCTAGTGGTTACGGGGGGGCAGGCGAGACCCAGTACTTC.

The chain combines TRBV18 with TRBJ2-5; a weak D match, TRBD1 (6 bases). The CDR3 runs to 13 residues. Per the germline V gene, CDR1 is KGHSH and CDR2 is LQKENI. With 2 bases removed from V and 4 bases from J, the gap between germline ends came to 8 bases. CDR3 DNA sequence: TGTGCCAGCTCACCAATACAGGGAGAGACCCAGTACTTC. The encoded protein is CASSPIQGETQYF.

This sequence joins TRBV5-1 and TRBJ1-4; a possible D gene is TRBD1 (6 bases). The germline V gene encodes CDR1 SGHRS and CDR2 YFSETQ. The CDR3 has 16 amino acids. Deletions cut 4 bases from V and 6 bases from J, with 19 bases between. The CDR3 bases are TGCGCCAGCAGCCCAAACGTACAGGGAGGAGATGAAAAACTGTTTTTT. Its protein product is CASSPNVQGGDEKLFF.

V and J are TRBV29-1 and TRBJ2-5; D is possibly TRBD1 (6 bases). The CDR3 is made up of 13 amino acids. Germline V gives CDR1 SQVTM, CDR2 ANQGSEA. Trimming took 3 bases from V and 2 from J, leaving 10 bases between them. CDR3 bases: TGCAGCGTTGATGGACAGAAACAAGAGACCCAGTACTTC. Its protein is CSVDGQKQETQYF. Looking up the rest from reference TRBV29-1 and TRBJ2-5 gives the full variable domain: SAVISQKPSRDICQRGTSLTIQCQVDSQVTMMFWYRQQPGQSLTLIATANQGSEATYESGFVIDKFPISRPNLTFSTLTVSNMSPEDSSIYLCSVDGQKQETQYFGPGTRLLVL.

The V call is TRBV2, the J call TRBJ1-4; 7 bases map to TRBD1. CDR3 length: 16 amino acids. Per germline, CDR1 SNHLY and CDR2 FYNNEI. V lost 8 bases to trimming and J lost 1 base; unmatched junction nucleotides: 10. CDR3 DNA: TGTGCCAGCTCGAGAGACAGGGAGGGAACTAATGAAAAACTGTTTTTT. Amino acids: CASSRDREGTNEKLFF. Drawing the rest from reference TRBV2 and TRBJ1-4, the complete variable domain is EPEVTQTPSHQVTQMGQEVILRCVPISNHLYFYWYRQILGQKVEFLVSFYNNEISEKSEIFDDQFSVERPDGSNFTLKIRSTKLEDSAMYFCASSRDREGTNEKLFFGSGTQLSVL.

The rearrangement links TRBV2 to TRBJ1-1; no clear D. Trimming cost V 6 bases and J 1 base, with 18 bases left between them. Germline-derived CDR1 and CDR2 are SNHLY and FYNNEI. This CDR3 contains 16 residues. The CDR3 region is CASRIIGVTRNTEAFF. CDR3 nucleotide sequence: TGTGCCAGCAGGATTATCGGGGTGACCAGGAACACTGAAGCTTTCTTT.

Here the CDR3 DNA reads TGTGCCAGCAGCTTAGTTGAGGGGATTCCCTTCTCCTATAATTCACCCCTCCACTTT. Translation gives CASSLVEGIPFSYNSPLHF. The chain joins TRBV7-2 to TRBJ1-6; tentatively, D is TRBD1 (5 bases). Germline assignment: CDR1 SGHTA and CDR2 FQGNSA. V lost 1 base and J 0 bases, leaving 16 bases between the germline ends. The CDR3 is 19 residues long.

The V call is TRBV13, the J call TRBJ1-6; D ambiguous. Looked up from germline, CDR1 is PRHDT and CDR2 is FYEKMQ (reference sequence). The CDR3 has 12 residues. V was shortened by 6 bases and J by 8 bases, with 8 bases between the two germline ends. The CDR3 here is CASSRSYSPLHF. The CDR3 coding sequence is TGTGCCAGCAGTCGGTCTTATTCACCCCTCCACTTT. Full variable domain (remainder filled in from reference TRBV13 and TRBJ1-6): AAGVIQSPRHLIKEKRETATLKCYPIPRHDTVYWYQQGPGQDPQFLISFYEKMQSDKGSIPDRFSAQQFSDYHSELNMSSLELGDSALYFCASSRSYSPLHFGNGTRLTVT.

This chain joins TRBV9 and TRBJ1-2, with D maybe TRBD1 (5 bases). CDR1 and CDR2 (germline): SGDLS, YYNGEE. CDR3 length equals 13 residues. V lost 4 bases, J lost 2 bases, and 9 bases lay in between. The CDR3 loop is CASSRDRNYGYTF. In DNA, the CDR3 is TGTGCCAGCAGCCGGGACCGCAACTATGGCTACACCTTC.

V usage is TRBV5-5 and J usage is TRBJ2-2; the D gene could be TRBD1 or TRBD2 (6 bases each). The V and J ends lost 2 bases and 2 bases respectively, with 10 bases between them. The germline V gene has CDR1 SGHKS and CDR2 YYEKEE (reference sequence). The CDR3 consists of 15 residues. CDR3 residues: CASSFWGANTGELFF. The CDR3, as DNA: TGTGCCAGCAGCTTCTGGGGGGCTAACACCGGGGAGCTGTTTTTT.

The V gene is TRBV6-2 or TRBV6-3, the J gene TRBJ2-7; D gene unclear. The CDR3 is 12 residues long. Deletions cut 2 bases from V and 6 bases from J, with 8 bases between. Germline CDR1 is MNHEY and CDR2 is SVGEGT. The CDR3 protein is CASSYGVGEQYF. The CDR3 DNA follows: TGTGCCAGCAGTTACGGGGTAGGCGAGCAGTACTTC.

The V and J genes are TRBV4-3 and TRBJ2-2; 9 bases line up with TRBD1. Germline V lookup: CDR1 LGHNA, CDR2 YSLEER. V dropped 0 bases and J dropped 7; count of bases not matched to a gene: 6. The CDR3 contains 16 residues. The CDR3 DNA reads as TGCGCCAGCAGCCAAGACCGGGACAGGGTGATCGGGGAGCTGTTTTTT. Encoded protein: CASSQDRDRVIGELFF.

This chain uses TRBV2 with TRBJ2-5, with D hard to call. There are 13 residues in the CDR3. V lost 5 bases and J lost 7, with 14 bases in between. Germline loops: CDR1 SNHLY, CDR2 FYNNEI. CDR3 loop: CASSLSPTGTQYF. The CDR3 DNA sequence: TGTGCCAGCAGTCTTAGCCCCACCGGGACCCAGTACTTC.

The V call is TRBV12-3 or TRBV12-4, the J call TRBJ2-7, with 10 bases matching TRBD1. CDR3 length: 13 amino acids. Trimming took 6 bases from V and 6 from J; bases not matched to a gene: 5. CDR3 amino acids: CASRTGTGAEQYF. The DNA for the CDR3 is TGTGCCAGCAGGACCGGGACAGGGGCCGAGCAGTACTTC.

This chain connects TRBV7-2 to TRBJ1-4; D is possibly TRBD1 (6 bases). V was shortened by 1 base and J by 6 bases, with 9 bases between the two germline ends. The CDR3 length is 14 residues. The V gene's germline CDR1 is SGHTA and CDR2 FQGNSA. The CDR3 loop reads CASSLEQGDEKLFF. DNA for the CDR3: TGTGCCAGCAGCTTAGAACAGGGTGATGAAAAACTGTTTTTT.

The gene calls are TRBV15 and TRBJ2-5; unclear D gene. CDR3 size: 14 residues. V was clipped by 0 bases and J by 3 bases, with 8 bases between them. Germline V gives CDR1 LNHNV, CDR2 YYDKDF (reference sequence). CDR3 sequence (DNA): TGTGCCACCAGCAGAGATCGGGTAGAAGAGACCCAGTACTTC. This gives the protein CATSRDRVEETQYF.

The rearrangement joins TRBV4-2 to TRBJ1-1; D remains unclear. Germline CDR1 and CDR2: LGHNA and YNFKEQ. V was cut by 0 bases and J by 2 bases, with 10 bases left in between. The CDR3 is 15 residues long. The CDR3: CASSQDPGGNTEAFF. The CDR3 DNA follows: TGTGCCAGCAGCCAAGATCCGGGAGGTAACACTGAAGCTTTCTTT.